The present T cell receptor (beta chain) was sequenced within a study of PD-1 blockade in classical Hodgkin lymphoma (TCRdb year 2020). With regard to the full study: Nivolumab dosing was 3 mg/kg intravenously every 2 weeks, continuing until either disease progression or unacceptable toxicity. The study used TCR beta sequencing and CyTOF to define a peripheral blood immune signature of response to PD-1 blockade in classical Hodgkin lymphoma.

Genomic DNA was isolated using the Qiagen DNeasy kit from unsorted PBMCs as well as from negatively selected CD4+ and CD8+ fractions. TCR beta CDR3 regions were subjected to amplification by immunoSEQ multiplex PCR with primers that anneal to V and J segments. A synthetic immune receptor repertoire was used to minimize amplification bias, and remaining bias was computationally removed after sequencing. The study's own analysis went as follows. Repertoire diversity was quantified as the Shannon entropy index using custom Python scripts. Unsorted, CD4+ and CD8+ repertoires were analyzed separately, except for combined analyses in which CD4+ and CD8+ sequences were merged in silico. A clone counted as expanded when the clone's frequency after treatment rose at least 2-fold relative to C1D1, and clones undetected at baseline were given a pseudocount of 0.5. Clones with 0 or 1 copy at C1D1 were defined as singleton clones, while clones with 2 or more copies were defined as non-singleton clones. Clones expanded in unsorted samples were labelled as CD4+, CD8+ or unknown by matching protein sequences in sorted samples from the same patient. Wilcoxon tests on paired samples were used to test diversity changes from C1D1 to C4D1. The source is immuneACCESS, and TCRdb retained only in-frame sequences with V and J called. Part of the clones is not carried over; for the studies checked, unresolved V genes explain less than half of this, and the remainder is unexplained. V, J and clone size were drawn from that table, and D and trimming were deduced from the DNA. The sample yields tens of thousands of clones; roughly nine tenths were counted once. The ten largest clones represent around a tenth of the sample.

What the research found in general, with its limitations: A significant rise by C4D1 was seen in CD4+ but not CD8+ TCR diversity (p=0.0027 vs p=0.16), with the rise being most apparent in complete responders (p=0.02). Trial patients with a complete response had baseline diversity similar to that of newly diagnosed patients, while partial responders and progressors had significantly lower diversity. Lower diversity was observed in patients in whom nivolumab was started less than 1 year after ASCT, and these patients were excluded from later analyses so that confounding by immune reconstitution would be avoided. Only a single clinical trial cohort was studied, and what caused the repertoire differences, possibly disease activity or prior therapy, remained undefined. Baseline TCR diversity was reported as lower in newly diagnosed patients than in healthy donors, and lower still in relapsed/refractory patients.

The CDR3 numbers 14 residues from cysteine through phenylalanine. The kept DNA is CDR3 alone, 42 bases in frame from the first base. At the junction V is shortened by 7 bases and J by 7 bases, with 17 bases in between. The germline V gene specifies MDHEN as CDR1 and SYDVKM as CDR2. On this clone: It has no known antigen specificity. Per-nucleotide qualities are absent, and no much larger clonotype sits a single base away.

The sample's time point, from its label and the paper: cycle 2 day 1 (C2D1) of nivolumab. All trial patients had relapsed after autologous stem cell transplantation, with cohorts A, B and C differing in prior brentuximab vedotin exposure. A total of under 70 patients with relapsed/refractory classical Hodgkin lymphoma made up the trial cohort, and each patient's best overall response was complete response, partial response or progressive disease. In the multi-cohort phase II CheckMate 205 trial, trial patients received single-agent nivolumab. An independent review committee assessed best overall response using the 2007 International Working Group response criteria. PBMCs from the trial were collected at three points: immediately before nivolumab initiation (C1D1), and during therapy at cycle 2 day 1 and cycle 4 day 1. Peripheral blood was collected in 8 mL Vacutainer Cell Preparation Tubes, from which PBMCs were isolated by centrifugation and then cryopreserved.

Recombination connected TRBV28 to TRBJ1-5, with TRBD1 as a weak D call on 5 bases. The clonotype comes from a human donor with classical Hodgkin lymphoma. The specimen was peripheral blood mononuclear cells (PBMCs), collected before the second cycle of nivolumab. The DNA is TGTGCCAGCATTTCCCTTTTGGGGGTCCAGCCCCAGCATTTT. This translates into CASISLLGVQPQHF.